The 25 T cell receptor beta chains given below trace back to one sample, sequenced in a study of cytomegalovirus exposure and HLA in healthy donors. Use of 60 Vbeta and 13 Jbeta primers characterized the PCR. Profiled with immunoSEQ multiplex PCR; TCRdb holds only in-frame clones, not every one. The repertoire holds more than 95,000 clones, more than 70% seen once, with roughly 15% in the top ten. Sequencing was performed on PBMCs. The receptors were gathered from a man aged 45-60 years in good health and CMV-seropositive.

In nucleotides, the CDR3 is TGTGCCAGCAGCTTAGCCTACAGGGAACACGAGCAGTACTTC. Translating it yields CASSLAYREHEQYF. The chain carries TRBV13 and TRBJ2-7; D is perhaps TRBD1 (6 bases). Germline assignment: CDR1 PRHDT and CDR2 FYEKMQ (reference sequence). V was shortened by 1 base and J by 5 bases, with 12 bases between the two germline ends. The CDR3 totals 14 residues.

The rearrangement uses TRBV9 and TRBJ2-3; TRBD2 matches at 9 bases. Germline V gene lookup returns CDR1 SGDLS and CDR2 YYNGEE. With 0 bases clipped from V and 5 bases from J, the junction kept 13 bases outside the gene matches. This CDR3 is 18 amino acids long. CDR3 amino acids: CASSVGPAGGQGEDTQYF. CDR3 nucleotides: TGTGCCAGCAGCGTAGGTCCCGCGGGGGGGCAAGGTGAAGATACGCAGTATTTT.

This clone is a singleton in its sample. The CDR3 is CSVRPTGTTGELFF. The DNA of the CDR3 is TGCAGCGTACGACCGACAGGGACGACCGGGGAGCTGTTTTTT. The rearrangement uses TRBV29-1 and TRBJ2-2; TRBD1 matches at 7 bases. Germline V gives CDR1 SQVTM, CDR2 ANQGSEA. The trim removed 6 bases at V and 5 bases at J, leaving 9 bases unmatched. The CDR3 totals 14 residues.

This clone was counted only a few times. The J gene is TRBJ2-6, the V gene TRBV19, with 7 positions matching TRBD2. V lost 5 bases and J lost 0; bases outside the gene matches: 7. The CDR3 is 17 amino acids. Germline V lookup: CDR1 LNHDA, CDR2 SQIVND (reference sequence). CDR3 bases: TGTGCCAGTAGTCTCGCGGGAGCTGTCTCTGGGGCCAACGTCCTGACTTTC. As protein: CASSLAGAVSGANVLTF.

The genes are TRBV4-1 and TRBJ1-1; 7 bases line up with TRBD1. Germline CDR1 MGHRA, CDR2 YSYEKL. Trimming cost V 3 bases and J 0 bases; bases outside gene matches: 4. This CDR3 contains 15 residues. The CDR3 spells CASSHRDRLNTEAFF. DNA of the CDR3: TGCGCCAGCAGCCACCGGGACAGATTGAACACTGAAGCTTTCTTT.

The chain is built from TRBV28 and TRBJ2-7; D is unclear. CDR1 is MDHEN, CDR2 SYDVKM, per germline. V was shortened by 5 bases and J by 3 bases, with 5 bases between the two germline ends. The CDR3 has 11 amino acids. CDR3 sequence: CASSPLYEQYF. In nucleotides, the CDR3 is TGTGCCAGCAGTCCCCTCTACGAGCAGTACTTC.

This clone appeared a few times. The V gene is TRBV9, the J gene TRBJ1-1, with 9 bases fitting TRBD1. Trimming took 2 bases from V and 0 from J; bases not matched to a gene: 8. Germline loops: CDR1 SGDLS, CDR2 YYNGEE. This CDR3 spans 17 amino acids. The CDR3 DNA is TGTGCCAGCAGCGTGGAGGACAGGGGAAGGATGAACACTGAAGCTTTCTTT. Amino acid sequence: CASSVEDRGRMNTEAFF.

The chain employs TRBV2 and TRBJ2-3, with 8 bases identical to TRBD2. Germline values: CDR1 SNHLY, CDR2 FYNNEI. The V and J ends lost 7 bases and 3 bases, in that order; junction bases with no gene match: 6. The CDR3 totals 14 residues. CDR3 bases: TGTGCCAGCAAGGCGGGCGGGGGGACAGATACGCAGTATTTT. It is translated as CASKAGGGTDTQYF.

The chain carries TRBV9 and TRBJ1-5, with a weak D call TRBD1 (6 bases). Germline assignment: CDR1 SGDLS and CDR2 YYNGEE. Trimming removed 0 bases at V and 4 bases at J, with 11 bases between. The CDR3 runs 15 residues. This CDR3 reads CASSVAGVRNQPQHF. In DNA, the CDR3 is TGTGCCAGCAGCGTAGCAGGGGTTCGAAATCAGCCCCAGCATTTT.

With respect to this clone: One end of the junction is discordant with germline, which a read error may explain. The CDR3 bases are TGTGCCAGCAGTAAAGCCTTGGGACAGGGAACCTACGAGCAGTACTTC. Translating it yields CASSKALGQGTYEQYF. This sequence joins TRBV6-1 and TRBJ2-5; TRBD1 agrees at 9 bases. Matching the DNA end better, TRBJ2-7 makes the J call doubtful. Per the germline V gene, CDR1 is MNHNS and CDR2 is SASEGT. This CDR3 region has 16 residues.

This clone was seen only once. The chain carries TRBV5-6 and TRBJ1-1, with D maybe TRBD1 (5 bases). This CDR3 is 15 amino acids long. Looked up from germline, CDR1 is SGHDT and CDR2 is YYEEEE. The V gene lost 2 bases and the J gene lost 1 base, with 12 bases spanning the gap. The CDR3, as DNA: TGTGCCAGCAGCTTAGGGAACAGGACGAACACTGAAGCTTTCTTT. Its translation is CASSLGNRTNTEAFF.

The rearrangement links TRBV2 to TRBJ2-5, with D tentatively TRBD2 (6 bases). Germline CDR1 and CDR2: SNHLY and FYNNEI. There are 15 residues in the CDR3. V shed 4 bases and J shed 2 bases, with 14 bases lying between them. The CDR3 reads CASSGWGVGQETQYF. The DNA for the CDR3 is TGTGCCAGCAGTGGATGGGGGGTAGGACAAGAGACCCAGTACTTC.

Notes on this clone: The junction departs from germline at one end; a sequencing error may be responsible. This rearrangement joins TRBV7-9 to TRBJ2-7; a weak D match, TRBD2 (7 bases). Germline CDR1 and CDR2: SEHNR and FQNEAQ (reference sequence). CDR3 length: 16 amino acids. Written as DNA, the CDR3 is TGTTCCAGCAGTAGGGGAGGGGGAGCCTACTCCTACGAGCAGTACTTC. Translated: CSSSRGGGAYSYEQYF.

This clone has only a few counts. The chain employs TRBV2 and TRBJ2-6; D possibly corresponds to TRBD2 (5 bases). V lost 4 bases and J lost 4, with 5 bases in between. The CDR3 loop spans 13 amino acids. Germline V gene sequence: CDR1 SNHLY, CDR2 FYNNEI. DNA of the CDR3: TGTGCCAGCAGTGCGGGGGGGGCCAACGTCCTGACTTTC. This gives the protein CASSAGGANVLTF.

The J gene is TRBJ2-3, the V gene TRBV7-9, with a possible D match to TRBD2 (7 bases). The CDR3 is made up of 16 amino acids. Trimming took 0 bases from V and 6 from J, leaving 16 bases between them. In germline, CDR1 is SEHNR, CDR2 FQNEAQ (reference sequence). This chain's CDR3 is CASSLAPPRGGDTQYF. In DNA form, the CDR3 reads TGTGCCAGCAGCTTAGCTCCCCCTAGGGGGGGGGATACGCAGTATTTT. The full variable domain, rest sourced from reference TRBV7-9 and TRBJ2-3, is DTGVSQNPRHKITKRGQNVTFRCDPISEHNRLYWYRQTLGQGPEFLTYFQNEAQLEKSRLLSDRFSAERPKGSFSTLEIQRTEQGDSAMYLCASSLAPPRGGDTQYFGPGTRLTVL.

The count of this clone is one. This chain links TRBV6-5 with TRBJ2-7; possibly TRBD2 for D (6 bases). Trimming cost V 0 bases and J 2 bases, with 11 bases left between them. Germline V CDR1 and CDR2: MNHEY, SVGAGI. This CDR3 comprises 15 residues. This CDR3 reads CASSYSGGNPYEQYF. DNA of the CDR3: TGTGCCAGCAGTTACTCAGGAGGGAACCCCTACGAGCAGTACTTC.

This sequence joins TRBV7-9 and TRBJ1-1; 12 nucleotides agree with TRBD1. The CDR3 sequence is 12 residues long. The V gene end was trimmed by 11 bases and the J gene end by 4 bases; junction bases not matched to a gene: 2. Germline-derived CDR1 and CDR2 are SEHNR and FQNEAQ (reference sequence). CDR3 in DNA: TGTGCCGGGGACAGGGGGCTCACTGAAGCTTTCTTT. Its protein is CAGDRGLTEAFF.

V is TRBV5-1 and J is TRBJ1-2, with 7 positions matching TRBD1. Germline assignment: CDR1 SGHRS and CDR2 YFSETQ. The length of the CDR3 is 14 residues. Germline trimming cut 0 bases from V and 7 bases from J; bases unmatched to any gene: 6. This chain's CDR3 is CASSLGRGGRGYTF. DNA of the CDR3: TGCGCCAGCAGCTTGGGTAGAGGGGGCCGTGGCTACACCTTC.

The rearrangement links TRBV6-5 to TRBJ2-6; perhaps TRBD1 as D (6 bases). Germline V gene sequence: CDR1 MNHEY, CDR2 SVGAGI. The germline V and J ends were trimmed by 4 bases and 2 bases, with 12 bases remaining between them. There are 16 residues in the CDR3. The CDR3 region has the DNA TGTGCCAGCAGTTTAACCAGGGGCCCTGGGGCCAACGTCCTGACTTTC. Protein product: CASSLTRGPGANVLTF.

Turning to this clone: One junction end does not reproduce the germline sequence, and a read error may be involved. The gene calls are TRBV4-3 and TRBJ2-1; 7 bases map to TRBD1. The CDR3 contains 14 residues. Germline V gene sequence: CDR1 LGHNA, CDR2 YSLEER. The CDR3 DNA sequence: TGCGCCAGCAGCCAAGAAATGGCACAGGGGAGAATGGTCTTC. This sequence encodes CASSQEMAQGRMVF.

A few counts support this clone. The chain joins TRBV10-1 to TRBJ2-1; 8 bases are a match to TRBD1. The CDR3 has 16 residues. Losses at the gene ends were 7 bases for V and 2 bases for J; bases not matched to a gene: 10. Germline assignment: CDR1 WNHNN and CDR2 SYGVQD (reference sequence). The CDR3, as DNA: TGCGCCAGCATTGCTAAGACAGGGGAAGCCTACAATGAGCAGTTCTTC. It translates to CASIAKTGEAYNEQFF.

The rearrangement uses TRBV10-2 and TRBJ2-7, with D possibly being TRBD1 (6 bases). This CDR3 comprises 12 residues. In germline, CDR1 is WSHSY, CDR2 SAAADI. V was shortened by 6 bases and J by 5 bases, with 11 bases between the two germline ends. CDR3 in amino acids: CASSPQGHEQYF. CDR3 in DNA: TGCGCCAGCAGCCCACAGGGCCACGAGCAGTACTTC.

This clone was counted between two and nine times. CDR3 sequence reads: CASSSQGFGETQYF. The CDR3 coding sequence is TGTGCCAGCAGTTCCCAGGGTTTCGGAGAGACCCAGTACTTC. J is TRBJ2-5 and V is TRBV6-6; D possibly corresponds to TRBD1 (5 bases). The CDR3 spans 14 residues. Germline CDR1 and CDR2: MNHNY and SVGAGI (reference sequence). V lost 4 bases and J lost 4, with 13 bases in between.

The chain links TRBV21-1 to TRBJ1-1. TRBV21-1 is a documented pseudogene. This CDR3 comprises 14 residues. This CDR3 reads CASIGRGAMTEAFF. CDR3 coding DNA: TGTGCCAGCATAGGGAGGGGGGCGATGACTGAAGCTTTCTTT.

The chain has TRBV19 and TRBJ2-1; 10 bases align to TRBD1. Germline V gives CDR1 LNHDA, CDR2 SQIVND (reference sequence). The CDR3 contains 15 residues. V lost 7 bases and J lost 3; bases outside the gene matches: 6. The CDR3, as DNA: TGTGCCAGTACCCGGGACAGGGGTTTCTACAATGAGCAGTTCTTC. Its translation is CASTRDRGFYNEQFF.